These 15 T cell receptor beta chains share one sample of origin, sequenced in a study of response to subunit inactivated influenza vaccine. A single record per CDR3 protein comes from TCRdb applying MiXCR to the RT-PCR reads. The table has around 490,000 distinct CDR3 sequences, about 8% seen once; the top ten hold over 10%. The specimen was PBMCs from blood, collected 23 months after vaccination. The receptor source for this set is a man in his fifties or sixties who received an inactivated influenza vaccine.

J is TRBJ2-1 and V is TRBV10-3; 13 bases match TRBD2. Germline lookup yields CDR1 ENHRY and CDR2 SYGVKD. The CDR3 contains 17 residues. With 0 bases clipped from V and 8 bases from J, the junction kept 7 bases outside the gene matches. CDR3 DNA: TGTGCCATCAGTGAGTCCTCACTAGCGGGAGGGCCCTATGAGCAGTTCTTC. Translating gives CAISESSLAGGPYEQFF.

A few counts support this clonotype. The CDR3 protein is CSGIAGGSDTQYF. CDR3 nucleotides: TGCAGCGGGATAGCGGGGGGGTCAGATACGCAGTATTTT. The gene calls are TRBV29-1 and TRBJ2-3, with 11 bases lining up with TRBD2. Germline CDR1 and CDR2: SQVTM and ANQGSEA. The CDR3 is 13 residues long. V was clipped by 7 bases and J by 4 bases; unmatched bases: 4.

This clonotype was detected a few times. The gene calls are TRBV15 and TRBJ2-3; TRBD2 matches 8 bases. Germline-derived CDR1 and CDR2 are LNHNV and YYDKDF (reference sequence). The CDR3 length is 18 residues. The ends lost 5 bases at V and 4 bases at J; junction bases unmatched: 17. The CDR3 nucleotides are TGTGCCACCAGCGACCCTCTACTAGCGGAGGCTGAGTCAGATACGCAGTATTTT. Its translation is CATSDPLLAEAESDTQYF.

Turning to this clonotype: Compared with germline, one end of the junction differs, possibly owing to a read error. The chain carries TRBV20-1 and TRBJ2-2, with TRBD2 identical over 10 bases. CDR1 is DFQATT and CDR2 is SNEGSKA in the germline V gene (reference sequence). The CDR3 sequence is 18 residues long. Here the CDR3 reads CSAGDWASGGPNTGELFF. The CDR3 DNA reads as TGCAGTGCTGGAGATTGGGCTAGCGGGGGCCCGAACACCGGGGAGCTGTTTTTT.

This clonotype turned up a few times. The gene calls are TRBV7-9 and TRBJ1-1; 8 nucleotides align to TRBD1. The J segment lost 1 base and the V segment lost 6 bases, leaving 4 bases of the junction unmatched. Germline V gene data show CDR1 as SEHNR and CDR2 as FQNEAQ (reference sequence). The CDR3 covers 14 residues. CDR3 sequence reads: CASRAGGTNTEAFF. In DNA form, the CDR3 reads TGTGCCAGCAGAGCAGGGGGCACGAACACTGAAGCTTTCTTT.

This clonotype was found many times. The chain recombines TRBV7-2 with TRBJ1-2, with no clear D. Trimming left V 2 bases short and J 2 bases short, with 15 bases between. This CDR3 spans 16 amino acids. From germline, CDR1 is SGHTA and CDR2 FQGNSA. The CDR3 DNA reads as TGTGCCAGCAGCTTAACGGGCGGTCGCATGAACTATGGCTACACCTTC. Residues: CASSLTGGRMNYGYTF.

This clonotype came up a few times. The V gene is TRBV29-1, the J gene TRBJ1-1, with 7 bases fitting TRBD1. Germline-derived CDR1 and CDR2 are SQVTM and ANQGSEA. V was pared by 7 bases and J by 1 base, with 15 bases of the junction left unmatched. This CDR3 spans 16 amino acids. DNA for the CDR3: TGCAGCGGCAAGGAAGGGGGCGAGTTGGAGAACACTGAAGCTTTCTTT. Translated: CSGKEGGELENTEAFF.

A few counts support this clonotype. The genes are TRBV7-3 and TRBJ2-5; D tentatively reads TRBD1 or TRBD2 (5 bases each). V lost 5 bases and J 5 bases, leaving 21 bases between the germline ends. The CDR3 contains 16 residues. Germline values: CDR1 SGHTA, CDR2 FQGTGA. The CDR3 loop is CASSPGNQGRGETQYF. The CDR3 region has the DNA TGTGCCAGCAGCCCGGGGAACCAGGGTCGTGGGGAGACCCAGTACTTC. Based on the CDR3 plus reference TRBV7-3 and TRBJ2-5, the full variable domain is GAGVSQTPSNKVTEKGKYVELRCDPISGHTALYWYRQSLGQGPEFLIYFQGTGAADDSGLPNDRFFAVRPEGSVSTLKIQRTERGDSAVYLCASSPGNQGRGETQYFGPGTRLLVL.

This clonotype was seen at least ten times. V gene TRBV5-1 combines with J gene TRBJ2-7; D is ambiguous. This CDR3 has 13 amino acids. Germline-derived CDR1 and CDR2 are SGHRS and YFSETQ. V shed 6 bases and J shed 5 bases, with 15 bases lying between them. The CDR3 is CASTRSRAHEQYF. CDR3 nucleotides: TGCGCCAGCACACGGAGCCGCGCCCACGAGCAGTACTTC.

A few counts support this clonotype. This chain uses TRBV27 with TRBJ2-7, with TRBD1 matching 7 bases. Germline V gene data show CDR1 as MNHEY and CDR2 as SMNVEV (reference sequence). This CDR3 is 15 amino acids long. After removal of 3 bases from V and 2 bases from J, the junction contained 7 bases not matched to a gene. This chain's CDR3 is CASSLKTGAPYEQYF. CDR3 DNA sequence: TGTGCCAGCAGTTTGAAAACAGGGGCCCCCTACGAGCAGTACTTC.

The table lists this clonotype with many counts. The chain uses TRBV4-2 and TRBJ2-1, with D hard to call. The germline gives CDR1 LGHNA, CDR2 YNFKEQ. Trimming removed 0 bases at V and 8 bases at J, with 8 bases between. This CDR3 has 13 amino acids. Written as DNA, the CDR3 is TGTGCCAGCAGCCAAGATATTATCGATGAGCAGTTCTTC. This translates into CASSQDIIDEQFF.

This clonotype was counted at least ten times. V usage is TRBV19 and J usage is TRBJ2-2; D is ambiguous. The V end was cut by 5 bases, the J end by 6 bases, with 7 bases between. Germline CDR1 and CDR2: LNHDA and SQIVND (reference sequence). The CDR3 covers 12 residues. The CDR3 nucleotides read TGTGCCAGTAGTCCCGGACCCGGGGAGCTGTTTTTT. This sequence encodes CASSPGPGELFF.

This clonotype was seen a few times. The chain employs TRBV14 and TRBJ2-7, with D perhaps matching TRBD1 (5 bases). The CDR3 covers 14 residues. The V end lost 3 bases, the J end lost 0 bases, and 9 bases lay between the germline ends. Germline CDR1 is SGHDN and CDR2 is FVKESK. The CDR3 protein is CASSQATGSYEQYF. In nucleotides, the CDR3 is TGTGCCAGCAGCCAGGCAACAGGCTCCTACGAGCAGTACTTC.

The rearrangement links TRBV7-4 to TRBJ2-7, with D perhaps assigned TRBD1 or TRBD2 (9 bases each). Germline values: CDR1 SGHVT, CDR2 SQSDAQ. The V end lost 11 bases, the J end lost 1 base, and 33 bases lay between the germline ends. This CDR3 has 19 residues. CDR3 nucleotide sequence: TGTGCCTGCGGAGGCCACGGACAGGGGAAGACTAGCGGATCCTACGAGCAGTACTTC. Translating gives CACGGHGQGKTSGSYEQYF.

The gene calls are TRBV5-1 and TRBJ1-1; 8 nucleotides align to TRBD1. This CDR3 contains 16 residues. J gave up 0 bases and V 4 bases, and 8 bases lay outside the gene matches. CDR1 and CDR2 (germline): SGHRS, YFSETQ. The CDR3 loop is CASSGGTGTLNTEAFF. The CDR3 bases are TGCGCCAGCAGCGGGGGGACAGGAACCCTGAACACTGAAGCTTTCTTT.